Listed here are 6 T cell receptor beta chains from one sample, sequenced in a study of monozygotic twins with inflammatory bowel disease. TCRdb re-called the 5' RACE reads and shows each CDR3 protein once, DNA omitted. This sample's table reports 200,000 to 250,000 distinct CDR3 sequences. The sequenced material came from blood. All receptors derive from a human donor with ulcerative colitis or Crohn's disease, or a healthy co-twin of an affected twin (not recorded which).

The CDR3 here is CATSGKGGGQETQYF. The chain couples TRBV24-1 to TRBJ2-5; TCRdb outputs TRBD1, but without DNA this stays unchecked. This CDR3 is built from 15 residues. Germline CDR1 is KGHDR and CDR2 is SFDVKD.

The chain joins TRBV20-1 to TRBJ2-2; TCRdb lists TRBD2, though no DNA is available to test this call. Looked up from germline, CDR1 is DFQATT and CDR2 is SNEGSKA (reference sequence). The CDR3 runs to 15 residues. The CDR3 is CSASSVTKNTGELFF.

This chain links TRBV29-1 with TRBJ2-7. This CDR3 has 13 residues. Looked up from germline, CDR1 is SQVTM and CDR2 is ANQGSEA. The CDR3 is CSVEGVGNYEQYF.

The chain joins TRBV6-5 to TRBJ1-2. CDR3 length: 16 residues. The germline V gene encodes CDR1 MNHEY and CDR2 SVGAGI. The CDR3 region is CASSYSNTLAGYGYTF.

The chain recombines TRBV7-2 with TRBJ1-4; the TCRdb call, TRBD1, lacks DNA for checking. CDR1 SGHTA and CDR2 FQGNSA come from the germline V gene. This CDR3 spans 15 amino acids. The CDR3: CASSELNRGHEKLFF. Full variable domain (remainder filled in from reference TRBV7-2 and TRBJ1-4): GAGVSQSPSNKVTEKGKDVELRCDPISGHTALYWYRQSLGQGLEFLIYFQGNSAPDKSGLPSDRFSAERTGGSVSTLTIQRTQQEDSAVYLCASSELNRGHEKLFFGSGTQLSVL.

J is TRBJ2-3 and V is TRBV5-1; TCRdb's assignment of TRBD2 cannot be checked, as there is no DNA. Germline V gene data show CDR1 as SGHRS and CDR2 as YFSETQ. The CDR3 has 13 amino acids. The CDR3 reads CASSLEKGPKQYF. The full variable domain, completed using reference TRBV5-1 and TRBJ2-3, is KAGVTQTPRYLIKTRGQQVTLSCSPISGHRSVSWYQQTPGQGLQFLFEYFSETQRNKGNFPGRFSGRQFSNSRSEMNVSTLELGDSALYLCASSLEKGPKQYFGPGTRLTVL.